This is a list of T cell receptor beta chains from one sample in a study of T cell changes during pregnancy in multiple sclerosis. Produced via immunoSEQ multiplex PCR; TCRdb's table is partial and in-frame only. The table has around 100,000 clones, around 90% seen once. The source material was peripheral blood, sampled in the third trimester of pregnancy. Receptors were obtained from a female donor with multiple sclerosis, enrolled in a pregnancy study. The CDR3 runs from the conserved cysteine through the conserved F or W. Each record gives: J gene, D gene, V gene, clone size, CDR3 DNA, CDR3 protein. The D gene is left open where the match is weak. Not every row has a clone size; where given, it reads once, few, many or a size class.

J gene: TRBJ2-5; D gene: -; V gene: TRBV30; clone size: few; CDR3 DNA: TGTGCCTGGAGTACAGGGACCCAGTACTTC; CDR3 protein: CAWSTGTQYF
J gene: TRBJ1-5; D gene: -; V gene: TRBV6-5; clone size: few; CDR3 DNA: TGTGCCAGCAGTACAGGGCCGGGCAATCAGCCCCAGCATTTT; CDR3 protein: CASSTGPGNQPQHF
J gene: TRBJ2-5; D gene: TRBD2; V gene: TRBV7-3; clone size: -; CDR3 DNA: TGTGCCAGCAGCATAGCGGGAGGCGGTGAGACCCAGTACTTC; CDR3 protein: CASSIAGGGETQYF
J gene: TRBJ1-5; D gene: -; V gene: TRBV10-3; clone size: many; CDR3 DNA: TGTGCCATCAGTGAGGTGGGTGGAGGCAATCAGCCCCAGCATTTT; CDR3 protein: CAISEVGGGNQPQHF
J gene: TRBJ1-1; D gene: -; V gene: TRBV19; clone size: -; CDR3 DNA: TGTGCCAGCGGCAGGCGCACTGAAGCTTTCTTT; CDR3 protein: CASGRRTEAFF
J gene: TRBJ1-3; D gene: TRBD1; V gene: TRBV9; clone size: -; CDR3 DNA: TGTGCCAGCAGCGTAGCCTGGGACAGGGTCGGTTCTGGAAACACCATATATTTT; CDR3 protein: CASSVAWDRVGSGNTIYF
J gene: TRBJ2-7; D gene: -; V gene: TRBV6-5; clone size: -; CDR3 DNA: TGTGCCAGCAGTTACTCGGACAATAACTACGAGCAGTACTTC; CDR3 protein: CASSYSDNNYEQYF
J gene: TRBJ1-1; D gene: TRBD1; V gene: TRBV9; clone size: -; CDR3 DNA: TGTGCCAGCAGCGGAACCGGGGACAGGGATCGAGAAGCTTTCTTT; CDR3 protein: CASSGTGDRDREAFF
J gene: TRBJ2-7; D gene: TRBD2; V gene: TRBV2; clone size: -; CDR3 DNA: TGTGCCAGCAGCCCTCCCGGCGGGAGAATCTACGAGCAGTACTTC; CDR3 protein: CASSPPGGRIYEQYF
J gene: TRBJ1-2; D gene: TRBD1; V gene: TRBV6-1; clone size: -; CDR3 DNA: TGTGCCAGCAGACCCCCGGGACAGGGGTTATATGGCTACACCTTC; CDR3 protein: CASRPPGQGLYGYTF
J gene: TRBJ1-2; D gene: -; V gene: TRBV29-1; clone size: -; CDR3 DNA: TGCAGCGTCCCTCTCCCCGTTAACTATGGCTACACCTTC; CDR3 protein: CSVPLPVNYGYTF
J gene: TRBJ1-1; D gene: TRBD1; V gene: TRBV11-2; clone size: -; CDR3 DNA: TGTGCCAGCAGCTTAAGCCTTAGGGCAGGGGGCGGAATGAACACTGAAGCTTTCTTT; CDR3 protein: CASSLSLRAGGGMNTEAFF
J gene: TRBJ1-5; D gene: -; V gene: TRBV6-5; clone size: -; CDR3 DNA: TGTGCCAGCAGTACTCGACACAGCAATCAGCCCCAGCATTTT; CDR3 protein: CASSTRHSNQPQHF
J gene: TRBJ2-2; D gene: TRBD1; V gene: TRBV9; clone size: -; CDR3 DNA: TGTGCCAGCAGCGTAGCTACGGGGACAGCGGATATGTTCGGGGAGCTGTTTTTT; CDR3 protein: CASSVATGTADMFGELFF
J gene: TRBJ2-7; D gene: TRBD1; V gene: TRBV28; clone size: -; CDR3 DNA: TGTGCCAGCAACTCCCCCCCTTCCGGGACAGGGGCTCGCGAGCAGTACTTC; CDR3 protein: CASNSPPSGTGAREQYF
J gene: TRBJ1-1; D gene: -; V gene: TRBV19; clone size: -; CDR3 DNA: TGTGCCAGTAGTATTCCGGGAGCGAACACTGAAGCTTTCTTT; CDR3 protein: CASSIPGANTEAFF
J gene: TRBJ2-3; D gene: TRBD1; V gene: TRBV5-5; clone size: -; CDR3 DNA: TGTGCCAGCAGTTCCGGGACAGGGAGTCGGTCGCAGTATTTT; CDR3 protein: CASSSGTGSRSQYF
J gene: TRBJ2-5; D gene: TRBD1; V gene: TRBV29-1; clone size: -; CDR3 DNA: TGCAGCGTGGGACAGGGGACCCAAGAGACCCAGTACTTC; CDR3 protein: CSVGQGTQETQYF
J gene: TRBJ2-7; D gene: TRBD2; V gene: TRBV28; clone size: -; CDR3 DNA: TGTGCCAGCAGCCCGACTAGCGGGGCCTACGAGCAGTACTTC; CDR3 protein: CASSPTSGAYEQYF
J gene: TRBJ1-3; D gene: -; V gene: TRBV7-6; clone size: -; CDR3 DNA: TGTGCCAGCAGCTTAGGGGGCACCTCCTCTGGAAACACCATATATTTT; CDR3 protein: CASSLGGTSSGNTIYF
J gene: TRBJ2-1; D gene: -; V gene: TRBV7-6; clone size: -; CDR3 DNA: TGTGCCAGCAGCTTAAGGGGCTACAATGAGCAGTTCTTC; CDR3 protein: CASSLRGYNEQFF
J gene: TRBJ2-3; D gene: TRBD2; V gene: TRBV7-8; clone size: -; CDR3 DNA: TGTGCCAGCTCTCCCCCAACGGGAGGGCCAATAGATACGCAGTATTTT; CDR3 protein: CASSPPTGGPIDTQYF
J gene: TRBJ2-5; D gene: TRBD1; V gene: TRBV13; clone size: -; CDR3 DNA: TGTGCCAGCAGCTCCCGGGACAGGGGGCTGGAGACCCAGTACTTC; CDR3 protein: CASSSRDRGLETQYF
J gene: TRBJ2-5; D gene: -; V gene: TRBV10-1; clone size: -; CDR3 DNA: TGCGCCAGCAGTGAGTCGGCGATTGCGGGGCCCCAAGAGACCCAGTACTTC; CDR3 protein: CASSESAIAGPQETQYF
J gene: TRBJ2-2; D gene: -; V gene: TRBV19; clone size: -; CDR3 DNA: TGTGCCAGTAGTATCGGAACAGAGAAGTTGGAGCTGTTTTTT; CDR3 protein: CASSIGTEKLELFF
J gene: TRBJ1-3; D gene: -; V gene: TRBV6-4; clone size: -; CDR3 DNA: TGTGCCAGCCCAGAGGCCAGCCGGTCTGGAAACACCATATATTTT; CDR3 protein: CASPEASRSGNTIYF
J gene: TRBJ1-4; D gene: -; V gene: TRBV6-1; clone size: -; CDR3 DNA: TGTGCCAGCAGTGAGTTAGTTGGACAGATTAATGAAAAACTGTTTTTT; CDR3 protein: CASSELVGQINEKLFF
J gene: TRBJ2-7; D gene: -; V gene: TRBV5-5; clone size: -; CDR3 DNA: TGTGCCAGCAGCTTGAATCCTGCCGCGAGCTCCTACGAGCAGTACTTC; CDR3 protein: CASSLNPAASSYEQYF
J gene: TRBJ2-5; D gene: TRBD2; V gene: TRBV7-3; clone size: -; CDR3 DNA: TGTGCCAGTAAACGGGGGGTGGTAGAGACCCAGTACTTC; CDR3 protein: CASKRGVVETQYF
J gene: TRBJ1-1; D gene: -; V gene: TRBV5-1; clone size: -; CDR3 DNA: TGCGCCAGCAGCTTTAACAGGGTGGGCACTGAAGCTTTCTTT; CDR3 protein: CASSFNRVGTEAFF
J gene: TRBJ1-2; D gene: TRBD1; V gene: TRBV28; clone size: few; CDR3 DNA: TGTGCCAGCAGTTTCCGGGACAGGGTCGGGTACGGCTACACCTTC; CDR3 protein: CASSFRDRVGYGYTF
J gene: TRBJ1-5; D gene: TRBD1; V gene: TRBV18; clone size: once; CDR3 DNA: TGTGCCAGCTCACCTCGGGACAGCCGAAATCAGCCCCAGCATTTT; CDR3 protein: CASSPRDSRNQPQHF
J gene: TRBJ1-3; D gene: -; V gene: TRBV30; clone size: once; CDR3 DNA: TGTGCCTGGAGTTCAGGCGTCTCTGGAAACACCATATATTTT; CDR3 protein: CAWSSGVSGNTIYF
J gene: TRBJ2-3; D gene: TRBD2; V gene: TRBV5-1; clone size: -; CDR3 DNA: TGCGCCAGCAGCCCCGGACTAGCGGGAGGTACAGATACGCAGTATTTT; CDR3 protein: CASSPGLAGGTDTQYF
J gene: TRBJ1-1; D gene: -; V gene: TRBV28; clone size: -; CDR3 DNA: TGTGCCAGCAGTTTGGGCAGAACTGAAGCTTTCTTT; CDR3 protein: CASSLGRTEAFF
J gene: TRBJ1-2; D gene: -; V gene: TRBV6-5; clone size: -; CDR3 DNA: TGTGCCAGCAGTCCGACGAGGTTTCGTAGAGGCTACACCTTC; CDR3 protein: CASSPTRFRRGYTF
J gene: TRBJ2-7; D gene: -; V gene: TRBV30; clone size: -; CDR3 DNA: TGTGCCTGGAGTCAGAGGGAGATCCGGGCCACTTCTAAGTCTGAGCAGTACTTC; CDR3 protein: CAWSQREIRATSKSEQYF
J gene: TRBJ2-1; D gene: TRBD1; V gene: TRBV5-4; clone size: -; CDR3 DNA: TGTGCCAGCAGCTTCCCGGGACAGGAGGTCAATGAGCAGTTCTTC; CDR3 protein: CASSFPGQEVNEQFF
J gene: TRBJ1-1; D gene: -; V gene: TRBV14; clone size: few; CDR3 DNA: TGTGCCAGCAGCCAAGGGACAGTTGAAGCTTTCTTT; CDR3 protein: CASSQGTVEAFF
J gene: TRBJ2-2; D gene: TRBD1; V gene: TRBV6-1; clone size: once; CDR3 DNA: TGTGCCAGCGCTTTGGGGACAGGGGACACCGGGGAGCTGTTTTTT; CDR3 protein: CASALGTGDTGELFF
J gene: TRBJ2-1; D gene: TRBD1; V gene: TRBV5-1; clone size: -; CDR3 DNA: TGCGCCAGCAGCTCGGGACAGGGTAGAACTGAGCAGTTCTTC; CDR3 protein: CASSSGQGRTEQFF
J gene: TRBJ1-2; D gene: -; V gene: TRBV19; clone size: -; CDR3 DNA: TGTGCCAGTAGTATCAGCAGACAGACTTTGGGTGGCTACACCTTC; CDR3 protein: CASSISRQTLGGYTF
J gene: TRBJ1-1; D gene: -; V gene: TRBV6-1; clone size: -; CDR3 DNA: TGTGCCAGCAGTTGGGGCACCATGAACACTGAAGCTTTCTTT; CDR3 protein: CASSWGTMNTEAFF
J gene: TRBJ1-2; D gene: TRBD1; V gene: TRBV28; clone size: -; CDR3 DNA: TGTGCCAGTCTTACAGGGGGGACCCCTCGTGGCTACACCTTC; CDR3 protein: CASLTGGTPRGYTF
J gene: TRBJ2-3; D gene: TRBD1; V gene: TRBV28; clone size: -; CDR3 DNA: TGTGCCAGCAGTTTAGGGGGACAGGGTGGAGATACGCAGTATTTT; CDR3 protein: CASSLGGQGGDTQYF
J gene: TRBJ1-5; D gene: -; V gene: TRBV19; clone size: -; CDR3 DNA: TGTGCCAGTAAGGTCCGAATGGGAGGTCAGCCCCAGCATTTT; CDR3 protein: CASKVRMGGQPQHF
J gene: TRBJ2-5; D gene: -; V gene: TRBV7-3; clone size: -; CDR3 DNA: TGTGCCAGCAGCTTAAGAGGACGGATGGCAGGGGAGACCCAGTACTTC; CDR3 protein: CASSLRGRMAGETQYF
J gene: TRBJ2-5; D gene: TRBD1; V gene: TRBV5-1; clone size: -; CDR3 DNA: TGCGCCAGCAGCTCCCGACAGGGAATACGAGAGACCCAGTACTTC; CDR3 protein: CASSSRQGIRETQYF
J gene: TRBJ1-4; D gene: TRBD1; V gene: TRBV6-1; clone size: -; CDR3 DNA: TGTGCCAGCAGTGATTTACAGGGGGCAGGGAATGAAAAACTGTTTTTT; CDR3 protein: CASSDLQGAGNEKLFF
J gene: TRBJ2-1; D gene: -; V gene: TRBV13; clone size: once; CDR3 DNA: TGTGCCAGCAGCGCCGTCGCGGTTAGCGAGACCGTTCATGAGCAGTTCTTC; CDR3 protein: CASSAVAVSETVHEQFF
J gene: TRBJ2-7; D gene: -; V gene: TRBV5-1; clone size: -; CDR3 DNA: TGCGCCAGCAGCTTGAGGGGGTCTACCTACGAGCAGTACTTC; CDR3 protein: CASSLRGSTYEQYF
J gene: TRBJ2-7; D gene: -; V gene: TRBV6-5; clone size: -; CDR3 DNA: TGTGCCAGTTCAAGGGGGACATTTTACCACGAGCAGTACTTC; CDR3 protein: CASSRGTFYHEQYF
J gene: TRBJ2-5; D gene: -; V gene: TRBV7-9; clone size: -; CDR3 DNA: TGTGCCAGCAGCCCTCTCCGGCGGGCCTTAGAGTACCAAGAGACCCAGTACTTC; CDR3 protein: CASSPLRRALEYQETQYF
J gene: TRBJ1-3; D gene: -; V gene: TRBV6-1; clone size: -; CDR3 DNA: TGTGCCAGCAGTGCCTCGACGTCCGCGGTGGCCTCTGGAAACACCATATATTTT; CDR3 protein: CASSASTSAVASGNTIYF
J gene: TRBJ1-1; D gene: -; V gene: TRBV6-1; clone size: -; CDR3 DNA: TGTGCCAGCAGTGACGGTCGGTCGGTCACTGAAGCTTTCTTT; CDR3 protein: CASSDGRSVTEAFF
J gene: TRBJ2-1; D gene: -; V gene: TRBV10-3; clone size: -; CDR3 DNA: TGTGCCATCAGTGAGAGGGGTTCGGGTAAAGGAGGGAATGAGCAGTTCTTC; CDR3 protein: CAISERGSGKGGNEQFF
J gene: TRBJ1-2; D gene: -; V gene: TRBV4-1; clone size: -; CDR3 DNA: TGCGCCAGCAGCCAAGAGAGGGCGACGGGCTACGGCTACACCTTC; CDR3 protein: CASSQERATGYGYTF
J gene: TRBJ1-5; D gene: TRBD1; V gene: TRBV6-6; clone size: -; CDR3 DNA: TGTGCCAGCAAGAAACAGGGGAATCAGCCCCAGCATTTT; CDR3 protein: CASKKQGNQPQHF
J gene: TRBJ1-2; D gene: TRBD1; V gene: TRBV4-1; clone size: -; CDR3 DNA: TGCGCCAGCAGCCATGGGACAGGGGGCGCTGGCTACACCTTC; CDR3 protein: CASSHGTGGAGYTF